The rows below give T cell receptor beta chains drawn from one sample of a study of cytomegalovirus exposure and HLA in healthy donors. Here immunoSEQ multiplex PCR was the method, and the copy in TCRdb shows in-frame clones only, minus some. The sample carries some 100,000 clones, roughly 82% recorded once. The sequencing input was PBMCs. These receptors all come from a man aged 35-49 years in good health and CMV-seropositive. The CDR3 runs from the conserved cysteine through the conserved F or W. D genes are given only for firm matches. Clone sizes are given selectively: once, few, many, or a class where the clone is expanded.

TRBJ1-1	TRBV29-1	NA	TRBD1	13	TGCAGCGTTGGGGACAGGGGGCAGGATGAAGCTTTCTTT	CSVGDRGQDEAFF
TRBJ1-3	TRBV10-2	NA	NA	15	TGCGCCAGCAGTGACGCGGGGGCCTCTGGAAACACCATATATTTT	CASSDAGASGNTIYF
TRBJ2-5	TRBV18	NA	NA	14	TGTGCCAGCTCACCAGGGAGCGACCAAGAGACCCAGTACTTC	CASSPGSDQETQYF
TRBJ2-2	TRBV6-1	NA	TRBD1	15	TGTGCCAGCAAACGTGGACAGGTTAACACCGGGGAGCTGTTTTTT	CASKRGQVNTGELFF
TRBJ1-2	TRBV28	NA	NA	15	TGTGCCAGCAGTTTATACGGAGGGCAAACCTATGGCTACACCTTC	CASSLYGGQTYGYTF
TRBJ1-2	TRBV2	NA	TRBD1	14	TGTGCCAGCCAGGGACAGAGGTCTAACTATGGCTACACCTTC	CASQGQRSNYGYTF
TRBJ2-7	TRBV19	NA	NA	13	TGTGCCAGTAGCCCCCAGGGTCCCTACGAGCAGTACTTC	CASSPQGPYEQYF
TRBJ1-4	TRBV27	few	NA	13	TGTGCCAGCAGTTTAAACAGGGCTGAAAAACTGTTTTTT	CASSLNRAEKLFF
TRBJ2-7	TRBV7-2	NA	TRBD2	15	TGTGCCAGCAGCCGACTAGCGGGGGGATCCTACGAGCAGTACTTC	CASSRLAGGSYEQYF
TRBJ2-2	TRBV4-1	NA	TRBD1	14	TGCGCCAGCGGGACAGGGAACAATGCCGGGGAGCTGTTTTTT	CASGTGNNAGELFF
TRBJ2-3	TRBV7-2	few	NA	16	TGTGCCAGCAGCCAGGGGGCCGGCGGGGGACTAGATACGCAGTATTTT	CASSQGAGGGLDTQYF
TRBJ1-1	TRBV5-1	NA	TRBD1	15	TGCGCCAGCAGCTATGGGACAGGGAGACCCACTGAAGCTTTCTTT	CASSYGTGRPTEAFF
TRBJ1-4	TRBV7-2	NA	NA	13	TGTGCCAGCACATTAGGGGCCGGTGAAAAACTGTTTTTT	CASTLGAGEKLFF
TRBJ1-5	TRBV15	NA	TRBD1	13	TGTGCCGCCGGGACAGCTAGCAATCAGCCCCAGCATTTT	CAAGTASNQPQHF
TRBJ2-5	TRBV7-2	NA	TRBD2	14	TGTGCCAGCAGCTGGTGGGCGGGGGGGGAGACCCAGTACTTC	CASSWWAGGETQYF
TRBJ1-1	TRBV5-1	NA	NA	16	TGCGCCAGCAGCCAGGCTAGGACAGCAGAAGACACTGAAGCTTTCTTT	CASSQARTAEDTEAFF
TRBJ2-1	TRBV11-2	once	TRBD1	15	TGTGCCAGCAGCTTTGTAGGGGGCGGTTACAATGAGCAGTTCTTC	CASSFVGGGYNEQFF
TRBJ2-4	TRBV28	NA	TRBD2	14	TGTGCCAGCAGTTTCCTAGCGGGGGTAAACATTCAGTACTTC	CASSFLAGVNIQYF
TRBJ2-7	TRBV28	NA	TRBD1	15	TGTGCCAGCAGTTCGGGACAGGGGGCGTGGCACGAGCAGTACTTC	CASSSGQGAWHEQYF